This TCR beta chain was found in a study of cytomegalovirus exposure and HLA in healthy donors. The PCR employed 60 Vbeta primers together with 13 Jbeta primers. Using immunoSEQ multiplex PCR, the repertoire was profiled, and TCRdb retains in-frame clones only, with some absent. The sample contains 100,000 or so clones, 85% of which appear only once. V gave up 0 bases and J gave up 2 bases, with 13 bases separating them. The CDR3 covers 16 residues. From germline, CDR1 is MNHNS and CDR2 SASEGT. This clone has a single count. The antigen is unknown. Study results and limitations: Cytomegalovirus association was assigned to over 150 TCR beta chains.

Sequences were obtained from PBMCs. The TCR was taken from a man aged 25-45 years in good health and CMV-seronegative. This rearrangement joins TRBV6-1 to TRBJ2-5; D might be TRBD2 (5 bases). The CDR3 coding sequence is TGTGCCAGCAGTGAAGCAGGACTTAGATCACAAGAGACCCAGTACTTC. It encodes CASSEAGLRSQETQYF.